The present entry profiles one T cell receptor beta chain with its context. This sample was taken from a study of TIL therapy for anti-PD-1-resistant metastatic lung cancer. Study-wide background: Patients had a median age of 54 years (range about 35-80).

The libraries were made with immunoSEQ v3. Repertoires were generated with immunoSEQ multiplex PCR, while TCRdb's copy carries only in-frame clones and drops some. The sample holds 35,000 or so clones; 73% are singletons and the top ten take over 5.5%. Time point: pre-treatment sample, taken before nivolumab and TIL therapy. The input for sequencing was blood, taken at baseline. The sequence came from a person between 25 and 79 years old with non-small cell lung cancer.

CDR3 residues: CASSGWTGGLTFF. The CDR3 DNA reads as TGCGCCAGCAGCGGATGGACAGGGGGACTTACTTTCTTT. The gene calls are TRBV5-1 and TRBJ1-1; 10 bases map to TRBD1. Germline lookup yields CDR1 SGHRS and CDR2 YFSETQ. Trimming cost V 4 bases and J 12 bases; bases outside gene matches: 9. The CDR3 has 13 residues.